The 10 T cell receptor beta chains below were found in one sample sequenced in a study of OX40 agonist ivuxolimab in advanced cancers. The method was immunoSEQ multiplex PCR; TCRdb's version includes in-frame clones alone and lacks a portion of them. This table holds roughly 110,000 clones, 91% found once. The sequencing used CD4+ or CD8+ T cells sorted from blood, collected in a trial of the OX40 agonist ivuxolimab. All receptors derive from an adult with an advanced solid tumor such as melanoma, head and neck, liver or kidney cancer.

The chain combines TRBV5-1 with TRBJ1-3; D gene unclear. The V and J ends lost 6 bases and 4 bases respectively, with 11 bases between them. The CDR3 has 13 amino acids. The germline CDR1 and CDR2 sequences are SGHRS and YFSETQ. DNA of the CDR3: TGCGCCAGCACTCGTGATCTGGGAAACACCATATATTTT. This gives the protein CASTRDLGNTIYF.

V and J are TRBV11-2 and TRBJ2-7; no clear D. Germline CDR1 SGHAT, CDR2 FQNNGV. The length of the CDR3 is 11 residues. Between the trimmed V and J ends, which lost 5 bases and 1 base, there was a span of 3 bases. CDR3 protein: CASSQSYEQYF. The CDR3 coding sequence is TGTGCCAGCAGCCAGTCCTACGAGCAGTACTTC.

J is TRBJ2-2 and V is TRBV5-1, with D perhaps TRBD2 (6 bases). CDR3 length: 17 amino acids. Trimming left V 4 bases short and J 6 bases short, with 22 bases between. In germline, CDR1 is SGHRS, CDR2 YFSETQ. The CDR3 region is CASSKEGRVGQPGELFF. The CDR3 nucleotides are TGCGCCAGCAGCAAGGAGGGGCGGGTAGGCCAACCCGGGGAGCTGTTTTTT.

The genes are TRBV5-4 and TRBJ1-2, with 9 bases fitting TRBD1. After removal of 3 bases from V and 7 bases from J, the junction contained 10 bases not matched to a gene. The CDR3 is 15 amino acids. From germline, CDR1 is SGHNT and CDR2 YYREEE (reference sequence). CDR3 protein: CASSSPGQGSSGYTF. The CDR3 DNA reads TGTGCCAGCAGCTCCCCGGGACAGGGTAGCTCTGGCTACACCTTC.

V usage is TRBV5-8 and J usage is TRBJ2-7; 12 positions match TRBD1. Germline V gives CDR1 SGHTS, CDR2 YDEGEE. CDR3 length: 17 residues. Unmatched junction bases numbered 13, after V lost 2 bases and J lost 7 bases. The CDR3 DNA is TGTGCCAGCAGCTTACCGGGACAGGGGGCGCCCCTGGGGGAGCAGTACTTC. Translated, it gives CASSLPGQGAPLGEQYF.

The CDR3 DNA follows: TGTGCCAGCTCACCGGCGGACTTCCCGGGGAGCGAGCAGTACTTC. Its protein product is CASSPADFPGSEQYF. The chain couples TRBV18 to TRBJ2-7; D perhaps matches TRBD2 (5 bases). Germline CDR1 is KGHSH and CDR2 is LQKENI. CDR3 length equals 15 residues. Trimming shortened V by 3 bases and J by 6 bases, and 18 bases separated the two germline ends. Full variable domain (remainder filled in from reference TRBV18 and TRBJ2-7): NAGVMQNPRHLVRRRGQEARLRCSPMKGHSHVYWYRQLPEEGLKFMVYLQKENIIDESGMPKERFSAEFPKEGPSILRIQQVVRGDSAAYFCASSPADFPGSEQYFGPGTRLTVT.

The sample holds a few counts of this clone. The chain employs TRBV27 and TRBJ1-5, with D possibly matching TRBD1 (6 bases). The CDR3 sequence is 14 residues long. The germline V and J ends were trimmed by 2 bases and 7 bases, with 12 bases remaining between them. Per germline, CDR1 MNHEY and CDR2 SMNVEV (reference sequence). CDR3 DNA: TGTGCCAGCAGTTTAGGACAGCCTGGCCAGCCCCAGCATTTT. Translated, it gives CASSLGQPGQPQHF.

The chain is built from TRBV7-9 and TRBJ1-1; D is perhaps TRBD1 (5 bases). V dropped 3 bases and J dropped 4 bases, with 9 bases sitting between them. The CDR3 totals 13 residues. Germline assignment: CDR1 SEHNR and CDR2 FQNEAQ (reference sequence). For the CDR3, the DNA is TGTGCCAGCAGCTTCGAGGGACGCACTGAAGCTTTCTTT. This translates into CASSFEGRTEAFF.

This rearrangement joins TRBV2 to TRBJ2-7, with D uncertain. V was cut by 6 bases and J by 5 bases, with 11 bases left in between. The germline V gene has CDR1 SNHLY and CDR2 FYNNEI. The CDR3 has 12 residues. CDR3 region: CASSGPFHEQYF. As DNA, the CDR3 is TGTGCCAGCAGCGGCCCCTTCCACGAGCAGTACTTC.

The chain is built from TRBV5-1 and TRBJ2-3; no definite D call. Germline V CDR1 and CDR2: SGHRS, YFSETQ. The CDR3 covers 14 residues. V was clipped by 0 bases and J by 3 bases, with 8 bases between them. In nucleotides, the CDR3 is TGCGCCAGCAGCTTGGACCCTGGGACAGATACGCAGTATTTT. It translates to CASSLDPGTDTQYF.